This TCR beta chain appears in the sequencing data of a study of blood T cell repertoires in COVID-19. Generated by immunoSEQ multiplex PCR, the TCRdb table keeps only in-frame clones and is missing some. Seen here are roughly 370,000 clones, 87% observed once, and the top ten hold about 10%. After removal of 2 bases from V and 0 bases from J, the junction contained 3 bases not matched to a gene. This CDR3 comprises 16 residues. In germline, CDR1 is SGHRS, CDR2 YFSETQ. This clonotype was obtained from a woman between 45 and 65 years old who had recovered from COVID-19. The rearrangement uses TRBV5-1 and TRBJ2-1, with 9 bases that match TRBD2. The sequencing input was PBMCs or T cells enriched from blood (not recorded which). The DNA of the CDR3 is TGCGCCAGCAGCTTTGGTAGCGGGAGCTCCTACAATGAGCAGTTCTTC. Its translation: CASSFGSGSSYNEQFF. The full variable domain, completed using reference TRBV5-1 and TRBJ2-1, is KAGVTQTPRYLIKTRGQQVTLSCSPISGHRSVSWYQQTPGQGLQFLFEYFSETQRNKGNFPGRFSGRQFSNSRSEMNVSTLELGDSALYLCASSFGSGSSYNEQFFGPGTRLTVL.